Presented here are 29 T cell receptor beta chains from one specimen sequenced in a study of response to subunit inactivated influenza vaccine. MiXCR was run by TCRdb on the RT-PCR reads, yielding one entry per CDR3 protein. The sample records 600,000 to 700,000 distinct CDR3 sequences, 14% being singletons. The sequencing used PBMCs from blood, collected 14 to 15 days before vaccination. Receptors were obtained from a man aged 50-60 years who received an inactivated influenza vaccine.

The chain combines TRBV4-2 with TRBJ1-2; D might be TRBD1 (6 bases). Germline V gives CDR1 LGHNA, CDR2 YNFKEQ. The CDR3 is 14 amino acids. The V end lost 1 base, the J end lost 2 bases, and 8 bases lay between the germline ends. The CDR3 sequence: CASSQGTENYGYTF. In DNA, the CDR3 is TGTGCCAGCAGCCAAGGGACAGAGAACTATGGCTACACCTTC.

This clonotype was seen ten or more times. The genes are TRBV12-3 or TRBV12-4 and TRBJ1-2; tentatively, D is TRBD1 (6 bases). V was shortened by 5 bases and J by 5 bases, with 12 bases between the two germline ends. This CDR3 spans 13 amino acids. CDR3 bases: TGTGCCAGCAGTAGGGACACGGGATATGGCTACACCTTC. Its translation: CASSRDTGYGYTF.

This clonotype was detected a few times. V and J are TRBV5-6 and TRBJ2-7, with no clear D. CDR3 size: 19 residues. CDR1 SGHDT and CDR2 YYEEEE come from the germline V gene. The V and J ends lost 0 bases and 2 bases respectively, with 24 bases between them. The CDR3 loop reads CASSLEGRTMNANPYEQYF. DNA of the CDR3: TGTGCCAGCAGCTTGGAAGGCAGGACGATGAACGCCAATCCCTACGAGCAGTACTTC.

This clonotype was detected a few times. The gene calls are TRBV4-2 and TRBJ2-1; perhaps TRBD1 as D (5 bases). Trimming took off 2 bases at V and 6 bases at J, with 14 bases between the two ends. This CDR3 has 15 residues. Germline V gene lookup returns CDR1 LGHNA and CDR2 YNFKEQ. This CDR3 is CASSQTDREGNEQFF. In DNA form, the CDR3 reads TGTGCCAGCAGCCAAACCGACAGAGAAGGCAATGAGCAGTTCTTC.

This clonotype was observed a handful of times. This chain links TRBV7-9 with TRBJ2-1; weak D call: TRBD1 (6 bases). CDR3 length: 17 amino acids. With 5 bases removed from V and 4 bases from J, the gap between germline ends came to 21 bases. Looked up from germline, CDR1 is SEHNR and CDR2 is FQNEAQ (reference sequence). The CDR3 is CASSMVAWDKGYNEQFF. Here the CDR3 DNA reads TGTGCCAGCAGCATGGTCGCCTGGGACAAGGGTTACAATGAGCAGTTCTTC.

V is TRBV28 and J is TRBJ2-3; weak D call: TRBD1 (6 bases). The CDR3 is made up of 15 amino acids. The germline V gene encodes CDR1 MDHEN and CDR2 SYDVKM. V lost 6 bases and J lost 3, with 16 bases in between. CDR3 protein: CASRDSGVGTDTQYF. The CDR3 bases are TGTGCCAGCAGAGATTCAGGGGTAGGGACAGATACGCAGTATTTT.

The CDR3 DNA reads TGTGCCAGCAGTTTTAGCGATCGCTATGGCTACACCTTC. This translates into CASSFSDRYGYTF. The V gene is TRBV12-3 or TRBV12-4, the J gene TRBJ1-2; D is uncertain. V gave up 3 bases and J gave up 4 bases, with 9 bases separating them. The CDR3 sequence is 13 residues long.

This sequence joins TRBV7-8 and TRBJ2-5; 8 bases line up with TRBD1. J was trimmed by 7 bases and V by 1 base; bases with no gene match: 17. The CDR3 runs 18 residues. The germline V gene encodes CDR1 SGHVS and CDR2 FQNEAQ. The CDR3 is CASSLDYLGQGDGGTQYF. CDR3 nucleotide sequence: TGTGCCAGCAGCTTAGATTATTTAGGACAGGGCGATGGTGGGACCCAGTACTTC.

V usage is TRBV9 and J usage is TRBJ2-3; the D gene is possibly TRBD2 (5 bases). Germline V gene sequence: CDR1 SGDLS, CDR2 YYNGEE. The CDR3 has 15 amino acids. V was shortened by 0 bases and J by 6 bases, with 14 bases between the two germline ends. The CDR3 DNA sequence: TGTGCCAGCAGCGTAGAAATAGCTAGAGGGGATACGCAGTATTTT. Translated, it gives CASSVEIARGDTQYF.

This clonotype was seen repeatedly, ten times or more. J is TRBJ2-7 and V is TRBV7-2; D is unresolved. This CDR3 region has 13 residues. The germline V gene has CDR1 SGHTA and CDR2 FQGNSA. The germline V and J ends were trimmed by 3 bases and 3 bases, with 9 bases remaining between them. The CDR3 bases are TGTGCCAGCAGCTTCGCCGACGGCTACGAGCAGTACTTC. It codes for CASSFADGYEQYF.

The chain employs TRBV27 and TRBJ2-7; D possibly corresponds to TRBD1 (6 bases). CDR1 is MNHEY and CDR2 is SMNVEV in the germline V gene (reference sequence). The CDR3 is 14 residues long. Trimming took 6 bases from V and 0 from J, leaving 12 bases between them. The CDR3 DNA reads as TGTGCCAGCAGCGTATCCAGGGGCTCCTACGAGCAGTACTTC. Amino acid sequence: CASSVSRGSYEQYF.

This clonotype was detected once. The chain recombines TRBV7-2 with TRBJ1-1; the match to TRBD1 covers 11 bases. The CDR3 runs 16 residues. Germline V CDR1 and CDR2: SGHTA, FQGNSA. V lost 1 base and J lost 6; bases outside the gene matches: 7. DNA of the CDR3: TGTGCCAGCAGCTTAGGGGACAGGGGGTTAAACCCTGAAGCTTTCTTT. It specifies CASSLGDRGLNPEAFF.

This clonotype was seen ten or more times. This rearrangement joins TRBV11-2 to TRBJ1-4; tentatively, D is TRBD1 (6 bases). Trimming shortened V by 5 bases and J by 0 bases, and 19 bases separated the two germline ends. Germline CDR1 and CDR2: SGHAT and FQNNGV. The CDR3 extends over 18 amino acids. CDR3 in DNA: TGTGCCAGCAGCCTTACGGACAGCACCTTTTCAACTAATGAAAAACTGTTTTTT. This gives the protein CASSLTDSTFSTNEKLFF. The full variable domain, with the rest looked up from reference TRBV11-2 and TRBJ1-4, is EAGVAQSPRYKIIEKRQSVAFWCNPISGHATLYWYQQILGQGPKLLIQFQNNGVVDDSQLPKDRFSAERLKGVDSTLKIQPAKLEDSAVYLCASSLTDSTFSTNEKLFFGSGTQLSVL.

V usage is TRBV5-6 and J usage is TRBJ2-2; D unresolved. The CDR3 spans 14 residues. The ends were cut back, 2 bases at V and 1 base at J, with 6 bases in the middle. The germline V gene has CDR1 SGHDT and CDR2 YYEEEE. This CDR3 reads CASSFELNTGELFF. CDR3 DNA sequence: TGTGCCAGCAGCTTCGAACTGAACACCGGGGAGCTGTTTTTT.

This chain connects TRBV15 to TRBJ2-7, with D uncertain. The CDR3 contains 15 residues. V shed 0 bases and J shed 3 bases, with 12 bases lying between them. The germline CDR1 and CDR2 sequences are LNHNV and YYDKDF (reference sequence). The chain's CDR3 is CATSRDRAANYEQYF. The CDR3 nucleotides are TGTGCCACCAGCAGAGATAGAGCAGCTAACTACGAGCAGTACTTC.

This clonotype appeared once. The chain carries TRBV6-2 or TRBV6-3 and TRBJ2-1; perhaps TRBD2 as D (7 bases). This CDR3 is built from 15 residues. With 6 bases removed from V and 6 bases from J, the gap between germline ends came to 18 bases. Germline CDR1 MNHEY, CDR2 SVGEGT. CDR3 in DNA: TGTGCCAGCAGGGGTCTCTGGGGGGGCCTCAATGAGCAGTTCTTC. Its translation is CASRGLWGGLNEQFF.

In its sample, this clonotype was seen a few times. J is TRBJ1-1 and V is TRBV6-2 or TRBV6-3; 10 nucleotides line up with TRBD1. Losses at the gene ends were 6 bases for V and 1 base for J; bases not matched to a gene: 8. The germline V gene encodes CDR1 MNHEY and CDR2 SVGEGT. This CDR3 has 16 amino acids. The CDR3 DNA reads TGTGCCAGCAGAGGTCCCGACAGGGGGCCGAACACTGAAGCTTTCTTT. This gives the protein CASRGPDRGPNTEAFF.

This rearrangement joins TRBV5-6 to TRBJ1-3; D is uncertain. Germline V gene data show CDR1 as SGHDT and CDR2 as YYEEEE. The length of the CDR3 is 14 residues. Between the trimmed V and J ends, which lost 5 bases and 0 bases, there was a span of 9 bases. The CDR3 spells CASRFRSSGNTIYF. As DNA, the CDR3 is TGTGCCAGCAGGTTCCGGAGCTCTGGAAACACCATATATTTT.

V and J are TRBV12-3 or TRBV12-4 and TRBJ2-3, with 9 bases fitting TRBD2. The CDR3 is 15 amino acids. V lost 6 bases and J lost 2; bases outside the gene matches: 6. DNA of the CDR3: TGTGCCAGCAGCAATAGCGGGGGTTACACAGATACGCAGTATTTT. Translating gives CASSNSGGYTDTQYF.

J is TRBJ2-1 and V is TRBV5-1, with 9 bases matching TRBD2. There are 15 residues in the CDR3. Per germline, CDR1 SGHRS and CDR2 YFSETQ. Trimming at V came to 0 bases and at J to 6 bases, leaving 4 bases not matched to a gene. Here the CDR3 DNA reads TGCGCCAGCAGCTTGGGTAGCGGGAGTTCCAATGAGCAGTTCTTC. This codes for CASSLGSGSSNEQFF.

The chain has TRBV7-9 and TRBJ2-1, with 9 bases aligning to TRBD2. CDR3 length equals 15 residues. Germline V CDR1 and CDR2: SEHNR, FQNEAQ (reference sequence). Trimming at V came to 5 bases and at J to 7 bases, leaving 9 bases not matched to a gene. The CDR3 region is CASSDRGGARNEQFF. CDR3 nucleotide sequence: TGTGCCAGCAGCGACCGCGGGGGGGCTAGGAATGAGCAGTTCTTC.

This clonotype has just a few counts. This chain uses TRBV6-1 with TRBJ2-2; D may be TRBD1 or TRBD2 (6 bases each). The CDR3 loop spans 14 amino acids. Germline CDR1 is MNHNS and CDR2 is SASEGT. V lost 6 bases to trimming and J lost 5 bases, with 13 bases between them. The CDR3 coding sequence is TGTGCCAGCAGCCCTGGGGGGCCGACCGGGGAGCTGTTTTTT. Protein sequence: CASSPGGPTGELFF.

The chain employs TRBV11-2 and TRBJ2-7; 8 nucleotides agree with TRBD1. J gave up 0 bases and V 8 bases, and 6 bases lay outside the gene matches. The CDR3 runs 14 residues. Germline lookup yields CDR1 SGHAT and CDR2 FQNNGV. CDR3 loop: CASLRDRLSYEQYF. The CDR3 nucleotides read TGTGCCAGCTTGCGGGACAGGCTCTCCTACGAGCAGTACTTC. The whole variable domain, filled in from reference TRBV11-2 and TRBJ2-7, reads EAGVAQSPRYKIIEKRQSVAFWCNPISGHATLYWYQQILGQGPKLLIQFQNNGVVDDSQLPKDRFSAERLKGVDSTLKIQPAKLEDSAVYLCASLRDRLSYEQYFGPGTRLTVT.

This sequence joins TRBV4-3 and TRBJ2-3; possibly TRBD1 for D (5 bases). The germline V gene has CDR1 LGHNA and CDR2 YSLEER. Trimming left V 0 bases short and J 2 bases short, with 9 bases between. CDR3 size: 15 residues. The CDR3, as DNA: TGCGCCAGCAGCCAAGACGACAGTTACACAGATACGCAGTATTTT. Encoded protein: CASSQDDSYTDTQYF.

This clonotype showed up just a few times. V usage is TRBV7-2 and J usage is TRBJ1-2; D is unclear. Germline values: CDR1 SGHTA, CDR2 FQGNSA. This CDR3 region has 13 residues. Trimming left V 5 bases short and J 7 bases short, with 14 bases between. CDR3 coding DNA: TGTGCCAGCAGCCGACGGGCCCGCGGTGGCTACACCTTC. This encodes CASSRRARGGYTF.

DNA of the CDR3: TGCGCCAGCAGCTCGGGACAGGGGGGTACCGGGGAGCTGTTTTTT. It codes for CASSSGQGGTGELFF. This sequence joins TRBV5-1 and TRBJ2-2; 11 bases are shared with TRBD1. The CDR3 is made up of 15 amino acids. J lost 5 bases, V lost 3 bases, and 3 bases had no gene match. From germline, CDR1 is SGHRS and CDR2 YFSETQ.

This clonotype was detected only a few times. The chain joins TRBV6-1 to TRBJ2-2, with 13 bases that match TRBD2. The CDR3 is 15 residues long. CDR1 and CDR2 (germline): MNHNS, SASEGT. V trimming: 6 bases; J trimming: 5 bases; junction bases outside the gene matches: 3. DNA of the CDR3: TGTGCCAGCAGAAGGACTAGCGGGAGTACCGGGGAGCTGTTTTTT. Its protein is CASRRTSGSTGELFF.

This clonotype was seen many times. CDR3 coding DNA: TGCAGTGCTAGAGACGGCGGGAGGGCCGCCAGCACAGATACGCAGTATTTT. Amino acids: CSARDGGRAASTDTQYF. The chain combines TRBV20-1 with TRBJ2-3, with 9 bases matching TRBD2. The CDR3 length is 17 residues. Germline V gene data show CDR1 as DFQATT and CDR2 as SNEGSKA (reference sequence). Trimming took 0 bases from V and 0 from J; bases not matched to a gene: 7.

The rearrangement joins TRBV25-1 to TRBJ2-5, with TRBD1 matching over 10 bases. Germline V gives CDR1 MGHDK, CDR2 SYGVNS. The J segment lost 4 bases and the V segment lost 11 bases, leaving 10 bases of the junction unmatched. The CDR3 is 14 residues long. The DNA of the CDR3 is TGTGCCGGGTCGGGACAGGGGTGGGGAGAGACCCAGTACTTC. This sequence encodes CAGSGQGWGETQYF.